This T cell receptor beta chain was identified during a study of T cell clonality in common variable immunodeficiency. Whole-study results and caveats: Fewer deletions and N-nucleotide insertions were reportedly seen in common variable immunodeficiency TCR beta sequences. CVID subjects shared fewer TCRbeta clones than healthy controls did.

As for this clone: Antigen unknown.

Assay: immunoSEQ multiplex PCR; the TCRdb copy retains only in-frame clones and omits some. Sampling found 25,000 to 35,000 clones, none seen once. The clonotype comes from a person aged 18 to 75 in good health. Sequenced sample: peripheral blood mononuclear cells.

This CDR3 reads CSARNPGTSGPYDTQYF. CDR3 bases read: TGCAGTGCTAGAAACCCCGGGACTAGCGGGCCCTACGATACG. This chain uses TRBV20-1 with TRBJ2-3; 12 bases map to TRBD2. The CDR3 extends 3 residues past the end of the read, so its final part is completed from the germline J gene. From germline, CDR1 is DFQATT and CDR2 SNEGSKA (reference sequence). The CDR3 sequence is 17 residues long. V dropped 2 bases and J dropped 6; count of bases not matched to a gene: 12.